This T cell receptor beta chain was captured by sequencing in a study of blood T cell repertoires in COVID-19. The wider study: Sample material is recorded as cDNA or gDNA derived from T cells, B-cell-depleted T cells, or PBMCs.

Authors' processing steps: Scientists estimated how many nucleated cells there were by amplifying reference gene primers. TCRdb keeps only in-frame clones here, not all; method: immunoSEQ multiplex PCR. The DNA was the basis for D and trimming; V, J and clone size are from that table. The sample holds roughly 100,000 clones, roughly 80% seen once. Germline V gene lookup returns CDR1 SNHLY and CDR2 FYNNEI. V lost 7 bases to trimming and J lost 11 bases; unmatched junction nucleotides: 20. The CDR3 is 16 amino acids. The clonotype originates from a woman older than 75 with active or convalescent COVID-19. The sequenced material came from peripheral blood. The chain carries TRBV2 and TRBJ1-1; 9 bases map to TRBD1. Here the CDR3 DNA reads TGTGCCAGCACTCCCGAAAGAGACAGGGGGGCAGTCAGTGCTTTCTTT. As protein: CASTPERDRGAVSAFF.